The source of this T cell receptor (beta chain) is a study of blood T cell repertoires in COVID-19. In this sample, this clone turned up once. CDR1 and CDR2 (germline): SGHAT, FQNNGV. The CDR3 contains 15 residues. The V segment lost 1 base and the J segment 3 bases; nucleotides outside the gene matches: 4. TCRdb's copy holds only in-frame clones and misses some; the assay was immunoSEQ multiplex PCR. In the table there are some 160,000 clones, 80% to 90% of which are singletons. Source material: peripheral blood. The chain links TRBV11-2 to TRBJ2-7; the match to TRBD1 covers 9 bases. The origin of this receptor is a woman aged 55-70 years with active COVID-19. The chain's CDR3 is CASSLGTGVLYEQYF. CDR3 DNA: TGTGCCAGCAGCTTAGGGACAGGGGTCCTCTACGAGCAGTACTTC.